The source of this T cell receptor beta chain is a study of blood T cells in healthy people across ages. Primers used in a second PCR of about 7 to 12 cycles were a sample-barcoded 5' primer and a J-beta primer mix. TCRdb re-derived calls from the 5' RACE reads in MiXCR, one entry per CDR3 protein. In the table there are about 1.5 million distinct CDR3 sequences, approximately 43% of which are singletons. The CDR3 length is 13 residues. CDR1 and CDR2 from the germline V gene are ENHRY and SYGVKD. V shed 6 bases and J shed 5 bases, with 10 bases lying between them. Comments on this clonotype: Its cognate antigen is unknown.

Extracted total RNA amounted to at least 5 micrograms for each sample. Study results and limitations: It was not possible, with unsorted PBMCs, to conclusively compare naive and antigen-experienced cells. Diversity was estimated from one million T cells, and these estimates were considered underestimates.

The receptor's source is a woman aged 18-29 years in good health. This rearrangement joins TRBV10-3 to TRBJ1-4, with D possibly matching TRBD1 (6 bases). Source material: blood. The CDR3 bases are TGTGCCATCAGGGGGGCGCAGAATGAAAAACTGTTTTTT. It specifies CAIRGAQNEKLFF.